What follows are 9 T cell receptor beta chains derived from one specimen sequenced in a study of human T cells and chemical hapten exposure. Time point defined: pre-sensitization, week 0. Treatment defined: therapeutic diphenylcyclopropenone sensitization with weekly scalp DPC. TCRdb fed the RACE reads into MiXCR, producing one record per CDR3 protein. Among more than 300,000 distinct CDR3 sequences listed, 5% to 6.5% were seen once. The specimen comprised whole blood, sampled in connection with sensitization to the hapten diphenylcyclopropenone (DPC). The origin of the receptors is a woman aged 18-30 years with alopecia areata. Some clones in this sample may be carry-over from other donors' samples.

This clonotype was counted only a few times. This chain uses TRBV7-9 with TRBJ1-3; D call uncertain. The germline gives CDR1 SEHNR, CDR2 FQNEAQ (reference sequence). Trimming took 1 base from V and 0 from J, leaving 7 bases between them. CDR3 length equals 15 residues. The CDR3 DNA reads TGTGCCAGCAGCTTAGTGGCCAGCTCTGGAAACACCATATATTTT. Translation: CASSLVASSGNTIYF.

This clonotype has a count of ten or more. This chain connects TRBV5-6 to TRBJ1-2, with a tentative D call TRBD1 (6 bases). The CDR3 length is 16 residues. The germline gives CDR1 SGHDT, CDR2 YYEEEE. Trimming took off 1 base at V and 4 bases at J, with 17 bases between the two ends. The DNA for the CDR3 is TGTGCCAGCAGCTTGAGTCCGGGGGGCAAGATCTATGGCTACACCTTC. Encoded protein: CASSLSPGGKIYGYTF. The full variable domain, its missing parts supplied by reference TRBV5-6 and TRBJ1-2, is DAGVTQSPTHLIKTRGQQVTLRCSPKSGHDTVSWYQQALGQGPQFIFQYYEEEERQRGNFPDRFSGHQFPNYSSELNVNALLLGDSALYLCASSLSPGGKIYGYTFGSGTRLTVV.

The chain uses TRBV20-1 and TRBJ2-3, with D possibly being TRBD1 or TRBD2 (5 bases each). With 3 bases removed from V and 0 bases from J, the gap between germline ends came to 19 bases. CDR3 length equals 17 residues. Per the germline V gene, CDR1 is DFQATT and CDR2 is SNEGSKA (reference sequence). The CDR3 coding sequence is TGCAGTGCTAGCCCAACCGAGCCGGGGCCTAGCACAGATACGCAGTATTTT. It is translated as CSASPTEPGPSTDTQYF.

This rearrangement joins TRBV7-8 to TRBJ1-5; D is ambiguous. Germline CDR1 is SGHVS and CDR2 is FQNEAQ. V lost 6 bases and J lost 1, with 13 bases in between. This CDR3 comprises 15 residues. As DNA, the CDR3 is TGTGCCAGCAGTTTATTAGAGGGAAGCAATCAGCCCCAGCATTTT. It codes for CASSLLEGSNQPQHF.

This clonotype was seen only a few times. The chain joins TRBV7-9 to TRBJ1-1; no firm D call. The ends were cut back, 0 bases at V and 6 bases at J, with 8 bases in the middle. The CDR3 covers 13 residues. Germline values: CDR1 SEHNR, CDR2 FQNEAQ (reference sequence). The CDR3 region is CASSLALVAEAFF. The CDR3 region has the DNA TGTGCCAGCAGCTTAGCGCTTGTGGCTGAAGCTTTCTTT.

This clonotype was recorded a few times. A read error may explain this, as a much larger clone is one base away. The rearrangement uses TRBV7-7 and TRBJ1-1; D perhaps matches TRBD1 (5 bases). This CDR3 contains 13 residues. Germline CDR1 reads SSHAT; CDR2 reads FNYEAQ (reference sequence). This CDR3 reads CVSSLGPDSEAFF. The CDR3, as DNA: TGTGTTAGCAGCTTAGGGCCCGACAGTGAGGCTTTCTTT.

This clonotype was detected ten times or more. The chain has TRBV5-1 and TRBJ2-2, with 8 bases lining up with TRBD1. Losses at the gene ends were 3 bases for V and 8 bases for J; bases not matched to a gene: 9. CDR3 length: 15 residues. Germline loops: CDR1 SGHRS, CDR2 YFSETQ. The CDR3 protein is CASSSGTGFSGELFF. The CDR3 DNA reads as TGCGCCAGCAGCTCCGGGACAGGATTTTCGGGGGAGCTGTTTTTT.

This clonotype was recorded at least ten times. The chain has TRBV6-2 or TRBV6-3 and TRBJ2-1; 14 nucleotides align to TRBD2. The CDR3 contains 15 residues. Germline-derived CDR1 and CDR2 are MNHEY and SVGEGT. The V segment lost 5 bases and the J segment 8 bases; nucleotides outside the gene matches: 5. The CDR3 region has the DNA TGTGCCAGCAGTCCGACTAGCGGGGGGGCCGATGAGCAGTTCTTC. Translated, it gives CASSPTSGGADEQFF.

In this sample, this clonotype turned up a few times. V usage is TRBV4-2 and J usage is TRBJ1-2; D remains unclear. CDR1 LGHNA and CDR2 YNFKEQ come from the germline V gene. Trimming stripped 0 bases from V and 4 bases from J, with 12 bases between. The CDR3 runs to 15 residues. The chain's CDR3 is CASSQESGRGYGYTF. The CDR3 DNA follows: TGTGCCAGCAGCCAAGAATCCGGCCGGGGCTATGGCTACACCTTC.